This T cell receptor beta chain was sequenced for a study of shared clonotypes between healthy human individuals (dated by TCRdb to the early 2020s). Regarding the study in general: Two women and a few men aged 18 to 49 years were included in the cohort. Each donor's leukapheresis produced roughly between roughly 0.85 and 10 billion PBMCs. Per donor, three plates each were used for CD4 naive and CD4 memory, two for CD8 naive, and one for CD8 memory. To increase sequencing depth and limit assay-specific biases, TCR repertoire library preparation and sequencing were carried out by different laboratories using diverse techniques. To estimate repertoire size and how much clonotype sharing occurs between individuals, the study deeply sequenced the blood TCR repertoires of five healthy adults.

Donors were healthy HIV-negative adults with no recently reported acute infections or vaccinations. Every donor was a Caucasian adult living in Nashville, Tennessee, USA. Magnetic negative selection was used to enrich CD4+ T cells, after which naive cells were positively selected on CD45RA and the negative fraction became the memory subset. After blood collection by leukapheresis, PBMCs were isolated using Ficoll-Histopaque density gradient centrifugation and then cryopreserved in the vapor phase of liquid nitrogen. Analytical flow cytometry was used to check the purity and quantity of every magnetically sorted T cell population. Genomic DNA was isolated from each sorted fraction and quantified by UV absorbance on a Nanodrop 2000c. Details on this clone: What this receptor recognizes is not known. Base qualities are not recorded, but no much larger clone differs from it by a single base.

Inclusive of the bounding cysteine and phenylalanine, the CDR3 is 16 residues long. This entry keeps only the CDR3 DNA: 48 bases, framed from base 1. CDR1 and CDR2 were assigned from the germline V gene (reference sequence) as MNHEY and SMNVEV. Trimming removed 1 base from V and 0 bases from J, leaving 12 bases between the germline ends. The paper as a whole reports these results and caveats: Because the study included a small number of donors, the genetic and exposure-history diversity represented was limited. Rarefaction of sorted-subset datasets indicated incomplete sequencing despite the large sequencing depth. Sampling was restricted to blood, and TCR repertoires in tissue are likely to differ from TCR repertoires in blood. Compared with non-shared clonotypes, the clonotypes found in all four sorted-subset donors had higher generation probabilities. Naive subsets generally had larger estimated clonotype richness than memory subsets. When several donors were compared, the shared fraction of clonotypes was around 4.6% for naive CD4, 3.5% for naive CD8, 2% to 2.5% for memory CD4, and 0.35% to 0.4% for memory CD8. Pairwise subsampling led to the expectation that sequencing depth would affect the degree of clonotype sharing among donors.

Using the deep immunoSEQ assay, TCR CDR3 regions were amplified from genomic DNA by multiplex PCR. Extracted genomic DNA from each cell subset was distributed evenly across all wells of several immunoSEQ 96-well plates, and each plate was treated as a replicate. For sorted subsets, approximately 200 ng of genomic DNA, equivalent to some 30,000 T cell genomes, went into each replicate PCR. Purified libraries were quantified with a Qubit 3.0 fluorometer, sized on a Bioanalyzer 2100, and re-quantified with the KAPA Library Quantification kit. A separate single-read 150-cycle Illumina NextSeq 550 flow cell was used to sequence each immunoSEQ 96-well plate. In the paper's pipeline: Because the immunoSEQ output held only junctional sequences and lacked quality scores, the filtering could not match the filtering applied to full-length reads. To assign V/J genes and CDR3, sequences were annotated using PyIR, a Python wrapper for IgBLAST v1.9, with IMGT germline references. Reads were filtered out if the reads had weak V/J assignments (E-value above 1e-6), no CDR3, stop codons, out-of-frame junctions, or ambiguous translated residues. V3J clonotypes were defined as sequences sharing the same inferred V gene, J gene, and CDR3 amino acid sequence. To compute the percentage overlap between repertoires, the number of shared unique clonotypes was divided by the size of the smaller repertoire. Repertoire richness was assessed with RTK rarefaction, the Chao1 estimator, and Recon v2.1 estimates of unobserved clonotypes. Generation probabilities for all TCRbeta clonotypes obtained by the gDNA method from four donors were computed using OLGA. The table comes from immuneACCESS by way of TCRdb, which keeps in-frame sequences with V and J called. Part of the clones is missing from these tables; in studies checked, under half for an unresolved V gene and the rest for unknown reasons. Clonal size and the V and J genes are those of that table, whereas D and trimming came from the DNA. The sample table contains around 350,000 clones; only one count was recorded for more than 60% of them. The ten largest clones add up to about 10% of the sample.

The chain is assembled from TRBV27 and TRBJ1-1; the D gene cannot be named for sure. The sequenced sample consisted of memory CD4+ T cells sorted from blood. This sample's cell subset or site label indicates: CD45RA-negative fraction. The sequence came from a man aged 25 to 40 in good health. The nucleotide sequence reads as follows: TGTGCCAGCAGTTTATTTGCCTCATCAATGAACACTGAAGCTTTCTTT. Its protein reads: CASSLFASSMNTEAFF.